The 9 T cell receptor beta chains given below trace back to one sample, sequenced in a study of T cell repertoires in cytomegalovirus infection. Each CDR3 protein gets one entry after TCRdb re-called the reads with MiXCR. Found here are 250,000 to 300,000 distinct CDR3 sequences, approximately 8.3% of them singletons; the top ten hold less than 15%. Sequenced sample: PBMCs. These TCRs come from a human donor in good health (CMV status not recorded). Some clones in this sample may be carry-over from other donors' samples.

The rearrangement uses TRBV20-1 and TRBJ1-2; the D gene is possibly TRBD1 (5 bases). The CDR3 has 14 amino acids. Trimming took 4 bases from V and 2 from J, leaving 14 bases between them. Germline V gene lookup returns CDR1 DFQATT and CDR2 SNEGSKA (reference sequence). CDR3 region: CSATRGDRNYGYTF. The CDR3, as DNA: TGCAGTGCTACCCGGGGAGACAGAAACTATGGCTACACCTTC.

This clonotype was detected many times. V is TRBV12-3 or TRBV12-4 and J is TRBJ1-1; the D gene is possibly TRBD1 (5 bases). The ends were cut back, 5 bases at V and 1 base at J, with 14 bases in the middle. The CDR3 is made up of 15 amino acids. CDR3 DNA: TGTGCCAGCAGTCCCGGAGGGGTGAAGAACACTGAAGCTTTCTTT. This codes for CASSPGGVKNTEAFF.

The V gene is TRBV3-1, the J gene TRBJ2-5; the match to TRBD2 covers 8 bases. Germline loops: CDR1 LGHDT, CDR2 YNNKEL (reference sequence). The CDR3 covers 16 residues. Losses at the gene ends were 3 bases for V and 3 bases for J; bases not matched to a gene: 9. CDR3 DNA sequence: TGTGCCAGCAGCCAGGGAAGCGGGAGCAGTAAAGAGACCCAGTACTTC. It translates to CASSQGSGSSKETQYF.

This clonotype showed up many times. The rearrangement joins TRBV7-2 to TRBJ2-7; 9 positions match TRBD2. The CDR3 totals 15 residues. Trimming took 2 bases from V and 5 from J; bases not matched to a gene: 7. Looked up from germline, CDR1 is SGHTA and CDR2 is FQGNSA. The CDR3 region is CASSLRAGGGDEQYF. DNA of the CDR3: TGTGCCAGCAGCTTAAGGGCGGGCGGGGGGGACGAGCAGTACTTC. The variable domain in full, with the rest retrieved from reference TRBV7-2 and TRBJ2-7, is GAGVSQSPSNKVTEKGKDVELRCDPISGHTALYWYRQSLGQGLEFLIYFQGNSAPDKSGLPSDRFSAERTGGSVSTLTIQRTQQEDSAVYLCASSLRAGGGDEQYFGPGTRLTVT.

This clonotype was found many times. This rearrangement joins TRBV12-3 or TRBV12-4 to TRBJ1-2; no firm D call. The V end was cut by 1 base, the J end by 8 bases, with 11 bases between. The CDR3 sequence is 13 residues long. CDR3 coding DNA: TGTGCCAGCAGTTTAGTTACGGGTGGGGGCTACACCTTC. It specifies CASSLVTGGGYTF.

V and J are TRBV20-1 and TRBJ2-1; 9 bases are shared with TRBD2. The V segment lost 8 bases and the J segment 7 bases; nucleotides outside the gene matches: 9. This CDR3 region has 13 residues. The germline V gene has CDR1 DFQATT and CDR2 SNEGSKA (reference sequence). CDR3 nucleotides: TGCAGTTCTGTCGCGGGGGGGCTGAATGAGCAGTTCTTC. Residues: CSSVAGGLNEQFF.

The sample holds many counts of this clonotype. The V call is TRBV7-8, the J call TRBJ1-5; D gene uncertain. Per germline, CDR1 SGHVS and CDR2 FQNEAQ. The CDR3 contains 14 residues. V was pared by 5 bases and J by 1 base, with 9 bases between. CDR3 nucleotides: TGTGCCAGCAGCCCCAGGAGGAGCAATCAGCCCCAGCATTTT. Translation: CASSPRRSNQPQHF.

This clonotype was detected many times. This chain joins TRBV14 and TRBJ2-3; D is possibly TRBD2 (6 bases). The germline gives CDR1 SGHDN, CDR2 FVKESK. The CDR3 consists of 16 residues. The germline V and J ends were trimmed by 0 bases and 3 bases, with 13 bases remaining between them. In DNA form, the CDR3 reads TGTGCCAGCAGCCAAGAAGTGGGACTGACTACAGATACGCAGTATTTT. This sequence encodes CASSQEVGLTTDTQYF.

This clonotype has a count of ten or more. The gene calls are TRBV28 and TRBJ2-2, with D unresolved. CDR1 is MDHEN and CDR2 is SYDVKM in the germline V gene. The ends were cut back, 3 bases at V and 6 bases at J, with 5 bases in the middle. The CDR3 totals 12 residues. The CDR3 DNA follows: TGTGCCAGCAGTTTCCCCCCCGGGGAGCTGTTTTTT. Translating it yields CASSFPPGELFF.